This TCR beta chain was sequenced in a study of blood T cell repertoires in COVID-19. Study-level background: Researchers got acute and convalescent COVID-19 samples from the United States, Italy and Spain.

The CDR3 spans 13 residues. Trimming stripped 2 bases from V and 7 bases from J, with 9 bases between. CDR1 is MNHEY and CDR2 is SMNVEV in the germline V gene (reference sequence). Libraries were prepared by immunoSEQ multiplex PCR; TCRdb keeps only in-frame clonotypes and omits some of them. The table includes about 160,000 clones, roughly 80% detected once. Source material: PBMCs or T cells enriched from blood (not recorded which). The V gene is TRBV27, the J gene TRBJ1-5; D possibly corresponds to TRBD1 (6 bases). This TCR derives from a woman in her thirties or forties with acute COVID-19. CDR3 in amino acids: CASSLRGSQPQHF. CDR3 nucleotide sequence: TGTGCCAGCAGTTTAAGGGGGAGCCAGCCCCAGCATTTT.